The 15 T cell receptor beta chains given below trace back to one sample, sequenced in a study of T cell repertoires in aging, cancer and after chemotherapy. Amplification of TCR beta used genomic DNA extracted from peripheral blood. A mixed TRB-A/B primer pool amplified rearranged TRB by multiplex touch-down PCR. From the multiplex PCR reads, TCRdb called clonotypes with MiXCR, one entry per CDR3 protein. The profile shows some 11,000 distinct CDR3 sequences, just under 30% of them singletons. Sequenced material: blood. Receptors were obtained from a human donor in good health.

There are a few counts of this clonotype. The chain uses TRBV7-2 and TRBJ1-1, with TRBD1 as a possible D gene (6 bases). V shed 1 base and J shed 2 bases, with 11 bases lying between them. The CDR3 contains 15 residues. The germline V gene encodes CDR1 SGHTA and CDR2 FQGNSA. CDR3 in DNA: TGTGCCAGCAGCTTAGTCAGGGGATCCAACACTGAAGCTTTCTTT. This encodes CASSLVRGSNTEAFF.

The rearrangement uses TRBV6-2 or TRBV6-3 and TRBJ2-7; D may be TRBD1 (6 bases). The CDR3 spans 14 residues. V dropped 6 bases and J dropped 2 bases, with 14 bases sitting between them. CDR1 is MNHEY, CDR2 SVGEGT, per germline. CDR3 sequence reads: CASSDGSGAYEQYF. The CDR3 DNA reads as TGTGCCAGCAGCGACGGATCAGGGGCCTACGAGCAGTACTTC.

This chain uses TRBV12-3 or TRBV12-4 with TRBJ2-7; TRBD2 agrees at 10 bases. The ends lost 6 bases at V and 0 bases at J; junction bases unmatched: 5. The CDR3 has 15 amino acids. The CDR3 DNA reads TGTGCCAGCAGCCCTAGCGGGGGCCTCTCCTACGAGCAGTACTTC. It codes for CASSPSGGLSYEQYF.

The chain links TRBV10-3 to TRBJ1-6, with D uncertain. This CDR3 contains 16 residues. With 3 bases removed from V and 2 bases from J, the gap between germline ends came to 11 bases. From germline, CDR1 is ENHRY and CDR2 SYGVKD. CDR3 amino acids: CAISESVLAYNSPLHF. The CDR3, as DNA: TGTGCCATCAGTGAAAGCGTATTGGCCTATAATTCACCCCTCCACTTT.

In this sample, this clonotype is medium-sized (0.01 to 0.1%). V is TRBV27 and J is TRBJ1-2, with TRBD1 identical over 7 bases. This CDR3 has 15 residues. Germline V gene lookup returns CDR1 MNHEY and CDR2 SMNVEV (reference sequence). Trimming took 6 bases from V and 2 from J; bases not matched to a gene: 9. CDR3 nucleotide sequence: TGTGCCAGCAGCCCATTACAGACAGGGAACTATGGCTACACCTTC. It yields the protein CASSPLQTGNYGYTF.

The chain links TRBV28 to TRBJ1-4; D remains ambiguous. CDR3 length: 15 residues. The germline V and J ends were trimmed by 6 bases and 3 bases, with 14 bases remaining between them. Germline CDR1 reads MDHEN; CDR2 reads SYDVKM. CDR3 residues: CASSNLQPSNEKLFF. CDR3 in DNA: TGTGCCAGCAGCAACCTGCAGCCGTCTAATGAAAAACTGTTTTTT.

The chain has TRBV28 and TRBJ1-3; D is unclear. This CDR3 is built from 13 residues. The V end was cut by 8 bases, the J end by 0 bases, with 8 bases between. Germline loops: CDR1 MDHEN, CDR2 SYDVKM. CDR3 sequence (DNA): TGTGCCAGCTGCGACGGCTCTGGAAACACCATATATTTT. As protein: CASCDGSGNTIYF. The entire variable domain, with the rest obtained from reference TRBV28 and TRBJ1-3, is as follows: DVKVTQSSRYLVKRTGEKVFLECVQDMDHENMFWYRQDPGLGLRLIYFSYDVKMKEKGDIPEGYSVSREKKERFSLILESASTNQTSMYLCASCDGSGNTIYFGEGSWLTVV.

This clonotype is medium-sized (0.01 to 0.1%) within its sample. The chain couples TRBV27 to TRBJ2-7; 7 bases are a match to TRBD1. Trimming cost V 5 bases and J 0 bases; bases outside gene matches: 4. The CDR3 spans 14 residues. Germline-derived CDR1 and CDR2 are MNHEY and SMNVEV (reference sequence). As DNA, the CDR3 is TGTGCCAGCAGTACAAACAGGGGCTCCTACGAGCAGTACTTC. It is translated as CASSTNRGSYEQYF.

For the CDR3, the DNA is TGTGCCAGCAGCCAAGGGCAAAGGGATGATACGCAGTATTTT. Translation gives CASSQGQRDDTQYF. V gene TRBV4-2 combines with J gene TRBJ2-3; D is unresolved. Germline values: CDR1 LGHNA, CDR2 YNFKEQ. The CDR3 covers 14 residues. V was shortened by 1 base and J by 6 bases, with 11 bases between the two germline ends.

This clonotype was seen only a few times. The chain combines TRBV9 with TRBJ2-1; 8 positions agree with TRBD1. Germline CDR1 reads SGDLS; CDR2 reads YYNGEE. The CDR3 is 16 amino acids. Trimming cost V 0 bases and J 4 bases; bases outside gene matches: 6. The CDR3 nucleotides read TGTGCCAGCAGCGTAGCTACTGACAGGGGATACAATGAGCAGTTCTTC. The encoded protein is CASSVATDRGYNEQFF.

J is TRBJ1-5 and V is TRBV19; unclear D gene. V lost 6 bases and J lost 5, with 8 bases in between. The germline V gene has CDR1 LNHDA and CDR2 SQIVND (reference sequence). CDR3 length: 12 amino acids. The CDR3 DNA sequence: TGTGCCAGTAGCGGGTGGGATCAGCCCCAGCATTTT. Amino acids: CASSGWDQPQHF. The entire variable domain, with the rest obtained from reference TRBV19 and TRBJ1-5, is as follows: DGGITQSPKYLFRKEGQNVTLSCEQNLNHDAMYWYRQDPGQGLRLIYYSQIVNDFQKGDIAEGYSVSREKKESFPLTVTSAQKNPTAFYLCASSGWDQPQHFGDGTRLSIL.

J is TRBJ2-1 and V is TRBV6-5, with D hard to call. This CDR3 comprises 15 residues. Trimming left V 5 bases short and J 2 bases short, with 13 bases between. Germline CDR1 is MNHEY and CDR2 is SVGAGI. In DNA form, the CDR3 reads TGTGCCAGCAGTGAAACGTATTCCACCTACAATGAGCAGTTCTTC. This codes for CASSETYSTYNEQFF.

This clonotype has just a few counts. The chain has TRBV7-3 and TRBJ2-7, with 9 positions matching TRBD2. In germline, CDR1 is SGHTA, CDR2 FQGTGA. V shed 3 bases and J 6 bases; nucleotides not matched to a gene: 12. This CDR3 has 16 amino acids. Here the CDR3 reads CASSLVYAGGQGEQYF. The CDR3 DNA is TGTGCCAGCAGCTTGGTGTATGCGGGGGGGCAAGGCGAGCAGTACTTC.

This clonotype is judged medium-sized. The chain links TRBV6-5 to TRBJ2-7; D uncertain. V was clipped by 6 bases and J by 2 bases, with 11 bases between them. The germline V gene has CDR1 MNHEY and CDR2 SVGAGI. The CDR3 totals 13 residues. The CDR3 here is CASRGTAAYEQYF. CDR3 nucleotide sequence: TGTGCCAGCAGGGGTACAGCCGCCTACGAGCAGTACTTC.

The rearrangement joins TRBV28 to TRBJ2-3; D ambiguous. This CDR3 has 12 amino acids. V was trimmed by 6 bases and J by 2 bases, leaving 6 bases between them. The germline V gene has CDR1 MDHEN and CDR2 SYDVKM. For the CDR3, the DNA is TGTGCCAGCAGGACCCCCACAGATACGCAGTATTTT. It encodes CASRTPTDTQYF.